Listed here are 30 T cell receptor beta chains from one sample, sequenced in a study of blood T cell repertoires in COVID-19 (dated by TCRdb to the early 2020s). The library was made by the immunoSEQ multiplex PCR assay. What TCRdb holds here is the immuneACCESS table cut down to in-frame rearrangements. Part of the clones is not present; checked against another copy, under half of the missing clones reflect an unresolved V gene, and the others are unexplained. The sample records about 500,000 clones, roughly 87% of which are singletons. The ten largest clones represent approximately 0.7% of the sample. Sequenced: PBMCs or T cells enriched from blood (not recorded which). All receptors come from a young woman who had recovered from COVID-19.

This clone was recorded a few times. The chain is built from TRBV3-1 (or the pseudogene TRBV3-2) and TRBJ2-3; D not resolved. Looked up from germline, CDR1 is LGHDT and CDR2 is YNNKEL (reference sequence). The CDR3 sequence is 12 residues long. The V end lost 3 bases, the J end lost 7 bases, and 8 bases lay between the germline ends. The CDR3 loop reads CASSQRLNTQYF. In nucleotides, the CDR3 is TGTGCCAGCAGCCAGCGTCTGAATACGCAGTATTTT.

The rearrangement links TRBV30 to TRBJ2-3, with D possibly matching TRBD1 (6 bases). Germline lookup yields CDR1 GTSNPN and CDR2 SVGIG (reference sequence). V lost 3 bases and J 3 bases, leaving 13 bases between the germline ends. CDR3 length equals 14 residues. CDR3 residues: CAWRSRQGTDTQYF. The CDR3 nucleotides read TGTGCCTGGAGATCCCGGCAGGGGACAGATACGCAGTATTTT. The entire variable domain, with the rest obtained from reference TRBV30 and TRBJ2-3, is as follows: SQTIHQWPATLVQPVGSPLSLECTVEGTSNPNLYWYRQAAGRGLQLLFYSVGIGQISSEVPQNLSASRPQDRQFILSSKKLLLSDSGFYLCAWRSRQGTDTQYFGPGTRLTVL.

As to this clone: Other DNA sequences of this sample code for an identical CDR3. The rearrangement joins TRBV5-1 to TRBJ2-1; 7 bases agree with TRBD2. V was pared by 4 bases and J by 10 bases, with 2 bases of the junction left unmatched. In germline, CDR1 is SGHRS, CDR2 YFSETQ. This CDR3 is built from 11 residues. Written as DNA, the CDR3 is TGCGCCAGCAGCCTGGGAGGGGAGCAGTTCTTC. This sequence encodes CASSLGGEQFF. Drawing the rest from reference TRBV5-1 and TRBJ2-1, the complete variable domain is KAGVTQTPRYLIKTRGQQVTLSCSPISGHRSVSWYQQTPGQGLQFLFEYFSETQRNKGNFPGRFSGRQFSNSRSEMNVSTLELGDSALYLCASSLGGEQFFGPGTRLTVL.

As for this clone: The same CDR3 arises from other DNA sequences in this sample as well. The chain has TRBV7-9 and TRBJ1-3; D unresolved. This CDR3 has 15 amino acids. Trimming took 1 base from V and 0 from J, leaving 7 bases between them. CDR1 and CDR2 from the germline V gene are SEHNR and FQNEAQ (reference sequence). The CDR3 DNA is TGTGCCAGCAGCTTAGAGGGAGACTCTGGAAACACCATATATTTT. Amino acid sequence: CASSLEGDSGNTIYF.

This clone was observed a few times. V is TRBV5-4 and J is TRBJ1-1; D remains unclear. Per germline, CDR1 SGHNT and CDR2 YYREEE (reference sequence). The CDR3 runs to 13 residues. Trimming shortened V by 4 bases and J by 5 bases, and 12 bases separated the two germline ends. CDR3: CASSRTGNTEAFF. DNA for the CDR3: TGTGCCAGCAGCCGGACGGGGAATACTGAAGCTTTCTTT.

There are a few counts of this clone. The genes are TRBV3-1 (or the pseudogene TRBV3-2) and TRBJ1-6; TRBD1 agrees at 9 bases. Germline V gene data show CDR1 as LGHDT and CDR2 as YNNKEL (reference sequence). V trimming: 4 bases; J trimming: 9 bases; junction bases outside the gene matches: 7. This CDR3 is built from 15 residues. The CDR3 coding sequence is TGTGCCAGCAGCCTTTCGGGACAGGGCAGTTCACCCCTCCACTTT. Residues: CASSLSGQGSSPLHF.

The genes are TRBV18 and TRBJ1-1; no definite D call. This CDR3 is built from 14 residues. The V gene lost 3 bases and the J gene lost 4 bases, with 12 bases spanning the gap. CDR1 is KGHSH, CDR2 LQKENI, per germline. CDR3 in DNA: TGTGCCAGCTCACCCTCCGCAGAATCCACTGAAGCTTTCTTT. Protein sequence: CASSPSAESTEAFF.

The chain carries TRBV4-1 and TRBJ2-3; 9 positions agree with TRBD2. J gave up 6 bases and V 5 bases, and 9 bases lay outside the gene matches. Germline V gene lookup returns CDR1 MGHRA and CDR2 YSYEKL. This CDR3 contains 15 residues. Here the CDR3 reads CASSWGGGATDTQYF. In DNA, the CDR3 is TGCGCCAGCAGCTGGGGCGGGGGGGCCACGGATACGCAGTATTTT.

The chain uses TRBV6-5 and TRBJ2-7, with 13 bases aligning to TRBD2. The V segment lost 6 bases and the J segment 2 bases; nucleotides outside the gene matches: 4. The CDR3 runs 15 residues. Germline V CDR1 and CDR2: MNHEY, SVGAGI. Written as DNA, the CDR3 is TGTGCCAGCAGCACTAGCGGGGGGGCCCCCTACGAGCAGTACTTC. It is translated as CASSTSGGAPYEQYF.

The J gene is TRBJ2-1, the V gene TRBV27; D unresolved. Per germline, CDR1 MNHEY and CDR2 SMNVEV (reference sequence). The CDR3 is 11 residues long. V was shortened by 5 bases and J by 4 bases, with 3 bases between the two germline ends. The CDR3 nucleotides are TGTGCCAGCAGTCCGTACAATGAGCAGTTCTTC. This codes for CASSPYNEQFF.

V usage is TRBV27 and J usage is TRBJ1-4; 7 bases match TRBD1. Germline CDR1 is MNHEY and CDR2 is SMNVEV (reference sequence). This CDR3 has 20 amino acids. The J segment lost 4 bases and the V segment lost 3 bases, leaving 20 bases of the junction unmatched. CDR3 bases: TGTGCCAGCAGTTTTCTTTCACAGGGGCCTTCCTTTTCCTATAATGAAAAACTGTTTTTT. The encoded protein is CASSFLSQGPSFSYNEKLFF.

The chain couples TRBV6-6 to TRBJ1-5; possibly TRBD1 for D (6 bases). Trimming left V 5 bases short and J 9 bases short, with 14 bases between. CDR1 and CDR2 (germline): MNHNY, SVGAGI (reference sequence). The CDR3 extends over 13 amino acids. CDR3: CASSTGSAGPQHF. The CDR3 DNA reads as TGTGCCAGCAGTACAGGGTCTGCGGGGCCCCAGCATTTT.

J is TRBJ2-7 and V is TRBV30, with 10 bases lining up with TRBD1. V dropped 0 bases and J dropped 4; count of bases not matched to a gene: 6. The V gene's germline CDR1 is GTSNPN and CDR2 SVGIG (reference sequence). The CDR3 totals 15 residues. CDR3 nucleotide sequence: TGTGCCTGGAGTGTATCCGGGACAGGGGTATACGAGCAGTACTTC. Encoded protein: CAWSVSGTGVYEQYF.

The CDR3 is CASTRTSGTDTQYF. CDR3 nucleotide sequence: TGTGCCAGCACCCGGACTAGCGGGACAGATACGCAGTATTTT. This chain uses TRBV3-1 (or the pseudogene TRBV3-2) with TRBJ2-3; 11 nucleotides line up with TRBD2. The CDR3 totals 14 residues. Germline CDR1 LGHDT, CDR2 YNNKEL (reference sequence). The trim removed 7 bases at V and 3 bases at J, leaving 3 bases unmatched.

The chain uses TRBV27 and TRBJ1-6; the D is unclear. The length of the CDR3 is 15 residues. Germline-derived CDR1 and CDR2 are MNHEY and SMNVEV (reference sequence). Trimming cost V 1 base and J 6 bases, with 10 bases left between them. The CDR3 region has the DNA TGTGCCAGCAGTTTATTAACACACCCTAATTCACCCCTCCACTTT. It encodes CASSLLTHPNSPLHF.

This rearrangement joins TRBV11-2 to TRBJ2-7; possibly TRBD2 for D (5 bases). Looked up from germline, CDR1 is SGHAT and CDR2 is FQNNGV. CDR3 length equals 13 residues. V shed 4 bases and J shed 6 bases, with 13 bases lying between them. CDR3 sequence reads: CASSYDPEAEQYF. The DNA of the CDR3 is TGTGCCAGCAGCTACGATCCGGAGGCCGAGCAGTACTTC.

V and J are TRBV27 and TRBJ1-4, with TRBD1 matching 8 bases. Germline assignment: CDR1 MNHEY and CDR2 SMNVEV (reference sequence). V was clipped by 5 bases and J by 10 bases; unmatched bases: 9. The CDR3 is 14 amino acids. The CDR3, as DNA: TGTGCCAGCAGTAACAGGGGGAGAGGAGGAAAACTGTTTTTT. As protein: CASSNRGRGGKLFF.

This CDR3 reads CASTAGGETQYF. The CDR3 DNA reads TGTGCCAGCACCGCGGGGGGCGAGACCCAGTACTTC. V and J are TRBV28 and TRBJ2-5; 8 positions match TRBD2. This CDR3 spans 12 amino acids. After removal of 7 bases from V and 5 bases from J, the junction contained 3 bases not matched to a gene. The germline V gene has CDR1 MDHEN and CDR2 SYDVKM.

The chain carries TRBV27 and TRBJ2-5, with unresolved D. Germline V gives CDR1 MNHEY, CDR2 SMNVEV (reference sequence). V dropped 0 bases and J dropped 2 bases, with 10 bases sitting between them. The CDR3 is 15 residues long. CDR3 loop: CASSLSEARQETQYF. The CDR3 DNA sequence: TGTGCCAGCAGTTTATCGGAAGCTAGACAAGAGACCCAGTACTTC.

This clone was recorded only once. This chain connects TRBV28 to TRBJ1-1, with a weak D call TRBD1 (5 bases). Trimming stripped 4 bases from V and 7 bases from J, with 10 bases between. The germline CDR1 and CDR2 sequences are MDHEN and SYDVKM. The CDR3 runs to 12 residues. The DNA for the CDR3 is TGTGCCAGCAGTTGGCGGGGCCTTGAAGCTTTCTTT. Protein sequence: CASSWRGLEAFF.

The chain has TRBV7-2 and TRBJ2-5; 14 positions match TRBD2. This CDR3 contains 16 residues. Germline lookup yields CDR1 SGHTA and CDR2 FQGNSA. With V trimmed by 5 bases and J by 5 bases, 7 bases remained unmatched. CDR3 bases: TGTGCCAGCAGCACGACTAGCGGGGGGGCCGGGGAGACCCAGTACTTC. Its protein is CASSTTSGGAGETQYF.

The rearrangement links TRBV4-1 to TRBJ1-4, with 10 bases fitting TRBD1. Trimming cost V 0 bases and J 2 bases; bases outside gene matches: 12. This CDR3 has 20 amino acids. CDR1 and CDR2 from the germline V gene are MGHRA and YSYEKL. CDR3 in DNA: TGCGCCAGCAGCCAAGAGGGCTTGGGGACAGGGGACCGGACTAATGAAAAACTGTTTTTT. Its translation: CASSQEGLGTGDRTNEKLFF.

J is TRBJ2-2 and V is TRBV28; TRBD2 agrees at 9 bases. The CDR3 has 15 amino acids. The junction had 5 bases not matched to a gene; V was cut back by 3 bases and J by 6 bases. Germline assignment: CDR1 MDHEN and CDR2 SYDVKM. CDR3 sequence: CASSLGLAGAGELFF. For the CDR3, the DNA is TGTGCCAGCAGTTTGGGACTAGCTGGCGCCGGGGAGCTGTTTTTT.

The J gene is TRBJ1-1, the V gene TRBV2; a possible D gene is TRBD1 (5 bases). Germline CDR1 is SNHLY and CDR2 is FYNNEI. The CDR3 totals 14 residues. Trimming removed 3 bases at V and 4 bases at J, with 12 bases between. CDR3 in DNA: TGTGCCAGCAGTGAGGAGGGGTCGAGCACTGAAGCTTTCTTT. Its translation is CASSEEGSSTEAFF.

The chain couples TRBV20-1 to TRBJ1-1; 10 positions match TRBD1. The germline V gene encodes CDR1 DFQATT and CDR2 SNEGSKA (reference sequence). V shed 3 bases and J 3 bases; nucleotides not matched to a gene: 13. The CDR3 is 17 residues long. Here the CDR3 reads CSASSRDRGRFDTEAFF. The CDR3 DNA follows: TGCAGTGCTAGTAGCCGGGACAGGGGTAGGTTCGACACTGAAGCTTTCTTT.

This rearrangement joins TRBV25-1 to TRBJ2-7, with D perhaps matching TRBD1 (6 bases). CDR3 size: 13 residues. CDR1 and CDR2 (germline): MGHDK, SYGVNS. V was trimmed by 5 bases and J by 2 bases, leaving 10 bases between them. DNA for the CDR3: TGTGCCAGCAGTCACAGGGTCACCTACGAGCAGTACTTC. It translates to CASSHRVTYEQYF.

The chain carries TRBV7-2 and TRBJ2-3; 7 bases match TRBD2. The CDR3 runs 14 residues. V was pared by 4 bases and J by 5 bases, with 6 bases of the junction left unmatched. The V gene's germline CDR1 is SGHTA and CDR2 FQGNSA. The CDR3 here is CASSSLATEDTQYF. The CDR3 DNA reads TGTGCCAGCAGCTCACTAGCGACGGAAGATACGCAGTATTTT.

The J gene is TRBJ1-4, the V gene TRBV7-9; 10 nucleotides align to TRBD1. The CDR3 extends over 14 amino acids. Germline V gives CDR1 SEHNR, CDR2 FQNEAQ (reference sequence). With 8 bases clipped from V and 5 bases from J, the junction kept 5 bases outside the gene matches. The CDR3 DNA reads TGTGCCAGCCAACCGGGACAGGGGAATGAAAAACTGTTTTTT. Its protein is CASQPGQGNEKLFF.

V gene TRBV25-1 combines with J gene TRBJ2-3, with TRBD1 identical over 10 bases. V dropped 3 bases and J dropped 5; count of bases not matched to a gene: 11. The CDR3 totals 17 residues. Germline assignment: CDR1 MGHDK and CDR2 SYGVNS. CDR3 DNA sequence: TGTGCCAGCAGTGAGCCTCAGGGACAGGGGCCTGGAGATACGCAGTATTTT. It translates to CASSEPQGQGPGDTQYF.

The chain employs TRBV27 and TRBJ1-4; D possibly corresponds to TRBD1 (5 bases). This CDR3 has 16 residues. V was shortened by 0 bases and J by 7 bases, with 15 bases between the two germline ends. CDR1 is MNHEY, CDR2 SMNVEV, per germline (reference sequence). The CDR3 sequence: CASSLSYRDSGEKLFF. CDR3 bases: TGTGCCAGCAGTTTATCTTACCGGGACTCGGGTGAAAAACTGTTTTTT.